Each of the 9 T cell receptor beta chains below was sequenced from the same sample in a study of cytomegalovirus exposure and HLA in healthy donors listed by TCRdb under 2017. The method was the immunoSEQ multiplex PCR assay. Sourced from immuneACCESS, this table was stored by TCRdb with only in-frame sequences that have V and J called. A share of the clones is absent; for the studies checked, an unresolved V gene accounts for under half, and the remainder has no known explanation. The sample table shows some 68,000 clones, and roughly 96% are seen once. In total, the top ten clones hold approximately 2.5% of the sample. The sample consisted of PBMCs. The receptors stem from a man between 18 and 29 years old in good health and CMV-seronegative.

This clone was found a few times. The genes are TRBV7-3 and TRBJ2-3; D is unresolved. The V and J ends lost 5 bases and 0 bases respectively, with 9 bases between them. Germline V lookup: CDR1 SGHTA, CDR2 FQGTGA. The CDR3 extends over 14 amino acids. The CDR3 loop reads CASSPLGSTDTQYF. The CDR3 DNA reads TGTGCCAGCAGCCCCCTAGGAAGCACAGATACGCAGTATTTT.

The chain carries TRBV5-1 and TRBJ2-2; possibly TRBD1 for D (7 bases). V gave up 4 bases and J gave up 6 bases, with 13 bases separating them. Germline CDR1 and CDR2: SGHRS and YFSETQ. This CDR3 region has 14 residues. The DNA of the CDR3 is TGCGCCAGCAGCCAGGCAGGGGGGTCCGGGGAGCTGTTTTTT. Translated: CASSQAGGSGELFF.

The chain has TRBV2 and TRBJ2-5; tentative D call: TRBD1 (6 bases). The CDR3 consists of 15 residues. The V gene's germline CDR1 is SNHLY and CDR2 FYNNEI. Trimming stripped 6 bases from V and 0 bases from J, with 14 bases between. CDR3 nucleotide sequence: TGTGCCAGCAGCGTAGACAGGAACTACCAAGAGACCCAGTACTTC. It encodes CASSVDRNYQETQYF.

The chain employs TRBV11-3 and TRBJ1-6, with D perhaps matching TRBD1 (6 bases). Trimming pared 6 bases from V and 8 bases from J, leaving 14 bases between. The CDR3 spans 14 residues. In germline, CDR1 is SGHNT, CDR2 YENEEA. The CDR3 region is CASSPQGQDSPLHF. The CDR3 nucleotides read TGTGCCAGCAGTCCACAGGGTCAAGATTCACCCCTCCACTTT.

The rearrangement uses TRBV29-1 and TRBJ2-5, with 8 nucleotides matching TRBD1. Germline loops: CDR1 SQVTM, CDR2 ANQGSEA. The CDR3 has 13 amino acids. Losses at the gene ends were 6 bases for V and 3 bases for J; bases not matched to a gene: 6. The CDR3 sequence is CSVGGQAEETQYF. The CDR3 region has the DNA TGCAGCGTGGGGGGACAGGCTGAAGAGACCCAGTACTTC.

V and J are TRBV7-6 and TRBJ1-1; D is perhaps TRBD1 (5 bases). Trimming removed 4 bases at V and 1 base at J, with 16 bases between. In germline, CDR1 is SGHVS, CDR2 FNYEAQ. The CDR3 spans 16 residues. The CDR3 loop is CASSSLLGRENTEAFF. The CDR3 region has the DNA TGTGCCAGCAGCTCGTTACTGGGCAGGGAGAACACTGAAGCTTTCTTT.

This clone was seen only once. The chain has TRBV6-5 and TRBJ1-4; D remains ambiguous. Germline lookup yields CDR1 MNHEY and CDR2 SVGAGI. The CDR3 sequence is 16 residues long. Trimming removed 2 bases from V and 3 bases from J, with 13 bases in between. The CDR3 loop is CASSYSSAIPNEKLFF. The CDR3 DNA follows: TGTGCCAGCAGTTACAGTTCCGCGATTCCTAATGAAAAACTGTTTTTT.

The genes are TRBV27 and TRBJ1-1, with D perhaps matching TRBD1 (5 bases). Germline values: CDR1 MNHEY, CDR2 SMNVEV (reference sequence). Trimming left V 5 bases short and J 1 base short, with 5 bases between. The CDR3 sequence is 12 residues long. CDR3 sequence: CASSDRNTEAFF. The CDR3 region has the DNA TGTGCCAGCAGTGACAGGAACACTGAAGCTTTCTTT.

The chain uses TRBV5-5 and TRBJ2-2; D call uncertain. This CDR3 has 14 residues. The V end lost 1 base, the J end lost 6 bases, and 10 bases lay between the germline ends. In germline, CDR1 is SGHKS, CDR2 YYEKEE (reference sequence). CDR3 amino acids: CASSLSFGPGELFF. In DNA, the CDR3 is TGTGCCAGCAGCTTGAGTTTTGGCCCCGGGGAGCTGTTTTTT.